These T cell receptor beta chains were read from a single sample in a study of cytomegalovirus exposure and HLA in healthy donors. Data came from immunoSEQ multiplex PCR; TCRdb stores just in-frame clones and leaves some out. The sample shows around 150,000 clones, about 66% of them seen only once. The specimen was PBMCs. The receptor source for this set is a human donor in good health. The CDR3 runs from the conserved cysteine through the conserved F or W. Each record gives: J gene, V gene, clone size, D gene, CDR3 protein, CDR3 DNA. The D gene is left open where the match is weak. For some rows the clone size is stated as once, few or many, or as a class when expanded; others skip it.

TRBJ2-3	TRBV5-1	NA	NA	CASSLREVGTDTQYF	TGCGCCAGCAGCTTGAGGGAGGTAGGCACAGATACGCAGTATTTT
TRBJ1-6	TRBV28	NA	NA	CASSPLDRFDSPLHF	TGTGCCAGCAGTCCCCTTGACAGATTCGATTCACCCCTCCACTTT
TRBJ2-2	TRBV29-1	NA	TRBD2	CSVEDGTSGKGTGGLFF	TGCAGCGTTGAAGATGGGACTAGCGGGAAAGGCACCGGGGGGCTGTTTTTT
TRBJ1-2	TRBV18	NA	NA	CASSPGTTGFYGYTF	TGCGCCAGCTCACCTGGAACCACAGGGTTCTATGGCTACACCTTC
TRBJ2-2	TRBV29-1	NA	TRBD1	CSVDRVTGELFF	TGCAGCGTCGACAGGGTGACCGGGGAGCTGTTTTTT
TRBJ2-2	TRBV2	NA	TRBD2	CASRGAASGTGELFF	TGTGCCAGCAGGGGGGCGGCTAGCGGGACCGGGGAGCTGTTTTTT
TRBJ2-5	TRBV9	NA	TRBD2	CASSGLLAGGTGTQYF	TGTGCCAGCAGCGGGTTACTAGCGGGAGGGACCGGGACCCAGTACTTC
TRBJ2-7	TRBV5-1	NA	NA	CASRFGAASYEQYF	TGCGCCAGCCGCTTCGGTGCGGCTTCCTACGAGCAGTACTTC
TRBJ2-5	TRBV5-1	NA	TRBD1	CASSSHGQGALEPQYF	TGCGCCAGCAGCTCACACGGACAGGGGGCGCTTGAGCCCCAGTACTTC
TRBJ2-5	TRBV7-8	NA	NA	CASSLAGGGETQYF	TGTGCCAGCAGCTTAGCGGGAGGAGGAGAGACCCAGTACTTC
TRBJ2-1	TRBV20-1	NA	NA	CSAIFLPEQFF	TGCAGTGCTATTTTTCTTCCTGAGCAGTTCTTC
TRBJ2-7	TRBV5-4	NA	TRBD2	CASSLGTSSYEQYF	TGTGCCAGCAGCTTGGGGACTAGCAGCTACGAGCAGTACTTC
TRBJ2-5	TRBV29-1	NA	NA	CSALRAGQETQYF	TGCAGCGCCCTGAGGGCGGGGCAAGAGACCCAGTACTTC
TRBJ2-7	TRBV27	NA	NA	CASSSPPGGIWEQYF	TGTGCCAGCAGTTCCCCCCCAGGGGGGATTTGGGAGCAGTACTTC
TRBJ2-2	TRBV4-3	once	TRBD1	CASSQGQGGANTGELFF	TGCGCCAGCAGCCAAGGACAGGGGGGGGCGAACACCGGGGAGCTGTTTTTT
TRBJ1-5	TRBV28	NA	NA	CASSPRREIQPQHF	TGTGCCAGCAGTCCCCGCAGGGAAATCCAGCCCCAGCATTTT
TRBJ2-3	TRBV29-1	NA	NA	CSAGHATGMGTDTQYF	TGCAGCGCGGGGCACGCCACAGGGATGGGGACAGATACGCAGTATTTT
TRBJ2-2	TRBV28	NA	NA	CASSLWAANTGELFF	TGTGCCAGCAGTTTATGGGCCGCGAACACCGGGGAGCTGTTTTTT
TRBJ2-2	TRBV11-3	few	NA	CASSRDLNTGELFF	TGTGCCAGCAGCCGGGACTTAAACACCGGGGAGCTGTTTTTT
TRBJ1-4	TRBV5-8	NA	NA	CASSLGQALNEKLFF	TGTGCCAGCAGCTTGGGGCAGGCCCTTAATGAAAAACTGTTTTTT
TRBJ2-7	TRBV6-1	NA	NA	CASSEAIGPTSSEQYF	TGTGCCAGCAGTGAAGCAATAGGCCCGACATCGAGCGAGCAGTACTTC
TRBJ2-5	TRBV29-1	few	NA	CSVPEGRETQYF	TGCAGCGTCCCCGAGGGTCGGGAGACCCAGTACTTC
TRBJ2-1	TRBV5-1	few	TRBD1	CASSLQLQGDEQFF	TGCGCCAGCAGCTTGCAACTTCAGGGGGATGAGCAGTTCTTC
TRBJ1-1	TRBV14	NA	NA	CASSPGVWNTEAFF	TGTGCCAGCAGCCCAGGGGTGTGGAACACTGAAGCTTTCTTT
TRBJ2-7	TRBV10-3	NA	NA	CAIRTGEEEEQYF	TGTGCCATCAGAACAGGGGAGGAGGAGGAGCAGTACTTC
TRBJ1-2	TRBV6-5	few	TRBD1	CASSPGTAKNYGYTF	TGTGCCAGCAGTCCCGGGACAGCGAAAAACTATGGCTACACCTTC
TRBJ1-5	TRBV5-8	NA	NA	CASSLSGRPINQPQHF	TGTGCCAGCAGCTTGTCAGGCAGACCTATAAATCAGCCCCAGCATTTT
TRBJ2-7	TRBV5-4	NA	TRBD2	CASSLKSSGRYEQYF	TGTGCCAGCAGCTTGAAGTCTAGCGGGAGGTACGAGCAGTACTTC
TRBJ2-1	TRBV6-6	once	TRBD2	CASTSPGLAGGQEQFF	TGTGCCAGCACCAGCCCAGGACTAGCGGGAGGGCAAGAGCAGTTCTTC
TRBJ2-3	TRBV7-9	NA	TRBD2	CASSLGLAGEADTQYF	TGTGCCAGCAGCTTAGGCCTAGCGGGAGAGGCAGATACGCAGTATTTT
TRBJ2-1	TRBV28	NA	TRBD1	CASSPVWGQGWDEQFF	TGTGCCAGCAGTCCGGTTTGGGGACAGGGGTGGGATGAGCAGTTCTTC
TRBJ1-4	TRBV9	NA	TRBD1	CASSAPGQGEEKLFF	TGTGCCAGCAGCGCGCCGGGACAGGGTGAGGAAAAACTGTTTTTT
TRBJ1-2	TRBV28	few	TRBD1	CASSPGQPYGYTF	TGTGCCAGCAGTCCGGGACAGCCATATGGCTACACCTTC
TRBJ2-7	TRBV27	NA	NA	CASSFLTADNFPYEQYF	TGTGCCAGCAGTTTTTTAACGGCGGATAATTTTCCTTACGAGCAGTACTTC
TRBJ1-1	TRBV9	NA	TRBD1	CASSVAPPGTGMAEAFF	TGTGCCAGCAGCGTAGCTCCCCCCGGGACAGGGATGGCTGAAGCTTTCTTT
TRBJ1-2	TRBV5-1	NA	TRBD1	CASSSDRGNYGYTF	TGCGCCAGCAGCAGTGACAGGGGAAACTATGGCTACACCTTC
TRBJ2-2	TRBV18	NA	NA	CASSPASLAGELFF	TGTGCCAGCTCACCAGCAAGTCTAGCCGGGGAGCTGTTTTTT
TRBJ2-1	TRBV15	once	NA	CATSRLIRGNWGSSYNEQFF	TGTGCCACCAGCAGACTTATCAGGGGAAATTGGGGGAGCTCCTACAATGAGCAGTTCTTC
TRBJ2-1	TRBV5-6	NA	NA	CASSTGGGSGEQFF	TGTGCCAGCAGCACGGGGGGCGGGAGTGGTGAGCAGTTCTTC
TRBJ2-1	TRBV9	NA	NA	CASGGSYNEQFF	TGTGCCAGCGGGGGGTCCTACAATGAGCAGTTCTTC
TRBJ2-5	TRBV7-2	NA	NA	CASSSLLEETQYF	TGTGCCAGCAGCTCATTACTAGAGGAGACCCAGTACTTC
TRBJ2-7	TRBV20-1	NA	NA	CSARVGEQYF	TGCAGTGCTAGAGTCGGCGAGCAGTACTTC
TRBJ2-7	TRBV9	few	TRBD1	CASSNWGQGANEQYF	TGTGCCAGCAGCAATTGGGGACAGGGGGCGAACGAGCAGTACTTC
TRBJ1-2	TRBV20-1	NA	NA	CSTSRSYGYTF	TGCAGTACTAGCCGGAGCTATGGCTACACCTTC